This passage covers 30 T cell receptor beta chains from one sample sequenced in a study of CD8+ T cells in alopecia areata. RNA extraction and reverse transcription yielded cDNA as sequencing template. Using immunoSEQ multiplex PCR, the repertoire was profiled, and TCRdb retains in-frame clones only, with some absent. The sample consists of 150,000 to 200,000 clones, around three fifths of them appearing once. This sample comprised CD4+ T cells sorted from blood, obtained at week 0. The source is a human donor with alopecia areata.

V is TRBV29-1 and J is TRBJ2-5, with 11 bases fitting TRBD2. The CDR3 covers 16 residues. From germline, CDR1 is SQVTM and CDR2 ANQGSEA. The trim removed 8 bases at V and 0 bases at J, leaving 11 bases unmatched. The CDR3 DNA follows: TGCAGCCTAGCGGGGGGAGAAAAGGGGGACCAAGAGACCCAGTACTTC. It encodes CSLAGGEKGDQETQYF.

The chain employs TRBV2 and TRBJ1-6, with a weak D call TRBD1 (5 bases). The CDR3 is 13 amino acids. V was trimmed by 2 bases and J by 14 bases, leaving 13 bases between them. In germline, CDR1 is SNHLY, CDR2 FYNNEI. The CDR3 is CASSEWGDDALHF. CDR3 DNA: TGTGCCAGCAGTGAATGGGGGGATGATGCCCTCCACTTT.

The V gene is TRBV6-6, the J gene TRBJ2-3; D uncertain. The V end lost 1 base, the J end lost 2 bases, and 7 bases lay between the germline ends. This CDR3 region has 14 residues. Germline CDR1 and CDR2: MNHNY and SVGAGI (reference sequence). As DNA, the CDR3 is TGTGCCAGCAGTTACTTGCGGATCACAGATACGCAGTATTTT. This encodes CASSYLRITDTQYF.

The rearrangement joins TRBV7-2 to TRBJ2-3, with 7 bases fitting TRBD2. With V trimmed by 4 bases and J by 1 base, 8 bases remained unmatched. The length of the CDR3 is 16 residues. Germline V gene lookup returns CDR1 SGHTA and CDR2 FQGNSA. In nucleotides, the CDR3 is TGTGCCAGCAGCTCCAGACGACGGGGGGGCACAGATACGCAGTATTTT. Translating gives CASSSRRRGGTDTQYF.

The V and J genes are TRBV10-3 and TRBJ1-2; D is possibly TRBD1 (5 bases). CDR1 is ENHRY, CDR2 SYGVKD, per germline. Trimming shortened V by 5 bases and J by 6 bases, and 19 bases separated the two germline ends. This CDR3 comprises 15 residues. This CDR3 is CAISSYNKEGDGYTF. CDR3 DNA sequence: TGTGCCATCAGTTCCTACAACAAGGAAGGGGATGGCTACACCTTC.

The CDR3 DNA reads TGCAGCGTACCGGGACAGGGACTGAACACTGAAGCTTTCTTT. It specifies CSVPGQGLNTEAFF. The rearrangement uses TRBV29-1 and TRBJ1-1; TRBD1 matches 9 bases. V lost 6 bases and J lost 0; bases outside the gene matches: 5. In germline, CDR1 is SQVTM, CDR2 ANQGSEA. This CDR3 contains 14 residues.

This chain joins TRBV7-8 and TRBJ1-5; 7 positions match TRBD1. The trim removed 5 bases at V and 6 bases at J, leaving 10 bases unmatched. CDR1 is SGHVS and CDR2 is FQNEAQ in the germline V gene. The length of the CDR3 is 15 residues. The CDR3 DNA follows: TGTGCCAGCAGCCCGAGGCGCAGGGGGGGTCAGCCCCAGCATTTT. Encoded protein: CASSPRRRGGQPQHF.

The genes are TRBV30 and TRBJ2-7; D possibly corresponds to TRBD1 (5 bases). The CDR3 has 14 amino acids. The V gene lost 6 bases and the J gene lost 1 base, with 16 bases spanning the gap. The germline V gene has CDR1 GTSNPN and CDR2 SVGIG (reference sequence). For the CDR3, the DNA is TGTGCCTGTAGTTCGTGGGGCCGTTCCTACGAGCAGTACTTC. Its translation: CACSSWGRSYEQYF.

This clone has just a few counts. The V and J genes are TRBV30 and TRBJ2-7; maybe TRBD2 (6 bases). The CDR3 sequence is 12 residues long. Trimming shortened V by 0 bases and J by 7 bases, and 10 bases separated the two germline ends. The germline gives CDR1 GTSNPN, CDR2 SVGIG (reference sequence). For the CDR3, the DNA is TGTGCCTGGAGTGTACAACGGGGGGAGCAGTACTTC. Protein product: CAWSVQRGEQYF.

The chain has TRBV11-3 and TRBJ2-2; 7 bases are a match to TRBD1. V trimming: 5 bases; J trimming: 6 bases; junction bases outside the gene matches: 9. The CDR3 length is 15 residues. Per the germline V gene, CDR1 is SGHNT and CDR2 is YENEEA. The CDR3 loop reads CASSKTGDRAGELFF. CDR3 DNA: TGTGCCAGCAGCAAAACAGGGGATCGGGCCGGGGAGCTGTTTTTT.

This clone showed up just a few times. The genes are TRBV29-1 and TRBJ2-3, with 11 bases that match TRBD2. V was pared by 6 bases and J by 5 bases, with 10 bases of the junction left unmatched. Looked up from germline, CDR1 is SQVTM and CDR2 is ANQGSEA. This CDR3 spans 15 amino acids. In DNA form, the CDR3 reads TGCAGCGTGGTAGCGGGGGGGCCATTGGTAGATACGCAGTATTTT. The encoded protein is CSVVAGGPLVDTQYF.

The chain has TRBV18 and TRBJ2-7; 11 bases map to TRBD2. J was trimmed by 2 bases and V by 3 bases; bases with no gene match: 0. There are 14 residues in the CDR3. Germline lookup yields CDR1 KGHSH and CDR2 LQKENI. CDR3 bases: TGTGCCAGCTCACCGGGACTAGCGGCCTACGAGCAGTACTTC. As protein: CASSPGLAAYEQYF.

V gene TRBV6-6 combines with J gene TRBJ1-1; D may be TRBD1 (5 bases). From germline, CDR1 is MNHNY and CDR2 SVGAGI (reference sequence). Trimming took off 6 bases at V and 8 bases at J, with 13 bases between the two ends. This CDR3 region has 12 residues. The CDR3 reads CASSDRGLEAFF. CDR3 coding DNA: TGTGCCAGCAGCGACAGAGGATTGGAAGCTTTCTTT.

This clone turned up a few times. The chain couples TRBV10-3 to TRBJ2-1; the match to TRBD1 covers 7 bases. Trimming took 0 bases from V and 6 from J; bases not matched to a gene: 5. Germline assignment: CDR1 ENHRY and CDR2 SYGVKD. The CDR3 contains 15 residues. The CDR3 coding sequence is TGTGCCATCAGTGAGTCGAACAGGGGTCGCAATGAGCAGTTCTTC. Translating it yields CAISESNRGRNEQFF.

V usage is TRBV11-2 and J usage is TRBJ2-6, with D unclear. The CDR3 consists of 14 residues. The V and J ends lost 5 bases and 2 bases respectively, with 7 bases between them. The germline V gene has CDR1 SGHAT and CDR2 FQNNGV. The CDR3 spells CASSPSPGANVLTF. The CDR3 coding sequence is TGTGCCAGCAGCCCAAGCCCTGGGGCCAACGTCCTGACTTTC.

This chain links TRBV27 with TRBJ2-7, with 10 bases lining up with TRBD1. Germline-derived CDR1 and CDR2 are MNHEY and SMNVEV (reference sequence). The CDR3 is 14 amino acids. J gave up 3 bases and V 4 bases, and 3 bases lay outside the gene matches. CDR3 amino acids: CASSSRDRGYEQYF. CDR3 nucleotides: TGTGCCAGCAGTTCCCGGGACAGGGGCTACGAGCAGTACTTC.

The chain recombines TRBV5-6 with TRBJ2-7, with 8 bases fitting TRBD1. This CDR3 is 14 amino acids long. After removal of 7 bases from V and 1 base from J, the junction contained 7 bases not matched to a gene. The germline CDR1 and CDR2 sequences are SGHDT and YYEEEE. The CDR3 loop reads CASRLQGVSYEQYF. CDR3 DNA sequence: TGTGCCAGCCGACTACAGGGGGTTTCCTACGAGCAGTACTTC.

The V call is TRBV14, the J call TRBJ1-6; maybe TRBD1 (6 bases). Trimming removed 3 bases at V and 4 bases at J, with 10 bases between. Germline V CDR1 and CDR2: SGHDN, FVKESK. The CDR3 is made up of 15 amino acids. The CDR3 protein is CASSQIQGYNSPLHF. For the CDR3, the DNA is TGTGCCAGCAGCCAGATACAGGGATATAATTCACCCCTCCACTTT.

This chain links TRBV14 with TRBJ2-2; D is perhaps TRBD1 or TRBD2 (5 bases each). The V end lost 4 bases, the J end lost 5 bases, and 17 bases lay between the germline ends. CDR3 length: 16 residues. Germline values: CDR1 SGHDN, CDR2 FVKESK. The CDR3 DNA reads TGTGCCAGCAGCCCGGGACGGACCATGAATACCGGGGAGCTGTTTTTT. This codes for CASSPGRTMNTGELFF.

The chain couples TRBV23-1 to TRBJ1-1; D is uncertain. TRBV23-1 is flagged as an ORF with uncertain function. There are 13 residues in the CDR3. With 8 bases removed from V and 1 base from J, the gap between germline ends came to 11 bases. CDR3 residues: CASVDTENTEAFF. CDR3 coding DNA: TGCGCCAGCGTAGATACAGAGAACACTGAAGCTTTCTTT.

The J gene is TRBJ2-5, the V gene TRBV5-1; D is possibly TRBD1 (5 bases). This CDR3 spans 14 amino acids. Germline V gene data show CDR1 as SGHRS and CDR2 as YFSETQ. V was shortened by 0 bases and J by 4 bases, with 10 bases between the two germline ends. CDR3: CASSLGGQRETQYF. The CDR3 nucleotides read TGCGCCAGCAGCTTGGGGGGCCAGCGAGAGACCCAGTACTTC.

CDR3 residues: CAWSVPGQGLRNQPQHF. CDR3 in DNA: TGTGCCTGGAGTGTACCGGGACAGGGGTTACGGAATCAGCCCCAGCATTTT. The chain links TRBV30 to TRBJ1-5; TRBD1 matches 10 bases. V lost 0 bases, J lost 4 bases, and 9 bases stayed unmatched. This CDR3 has 17 amino acids. Per germline, CDR1 GTSNPN and CDR2 SVGIG (reference sequence).

The chain carries TRBV29-1 and TRBJ2-5, with D perhaps TRBD1 (5 bases). The CDR3 is 13 residues long. Trimming took off 2 bases at V and 4 bases at J, with 11 bases between the two ends. Per the germline V gene, CDR1 is SQVTM and CDR2 is ANQGSEA. The CDR3 is CSVEYRWGETQYF. The CDR3 DNA reads as TGCAGCGTTGAATACAGGTGGGGAGAGACCCAGTACTTC.

V is TRBV5-1 and J is TRBJ2-1; D might be TRBD1 or TRBD2, each matching 5 bases. Trimming took off 5 bases at V and 5 bases at J, with 17 bases between the two ends. Germline V gene lookup returns CDR1 SGHRS and CDR2 YFSETQ. This CDR3 contains 15 residues. The CDR3 DNA is TGCGCCAGCAGGTCGACAGTAAGCGGTAACAATGAGCAGTTCTTC. Protein sequence: CASRSTVSGNNEQFF.

The chain links TRBV6-5 to TRBJ1-1, with D hard to call. V was clipped by 6 bases and J by 0 bases, with 11 bases between them. The CDR3 has 14 residues. From germline, CDR1 is MNHEY and CDR2 SVGAGI. The chain's CDR3 is CASRVAGVNTEAFF. Here the CDR3 DNA reads TGTGCCAGCAGGGTAGCCGGCGTGAACACTGAAGCTTTCTTT.

This clone was detected once. The V call is TRBV30, the J call TRBJ1-1; D gene unclear. The CDR3 is 13 amino acids. Per the germline V gene, CDR1 is GTSNPN and CDR2 is SVGIG (reference sequence). Deletions cut 2 bases from V and 3 bases from J, with 10 bases between. CDR3 loop: CAWSSTGYTEAFF. CDR3 nucleotide sequence: TGTGCCTGGAGTTCTACGGGATACACTGAAGCTTTCTTT.

This clone was seen a few times. CDR3 nucleotides: TGTGCCAGCAGCCACTTAGAGACCCAGTACTTC. Residues: CASSHLETQYF. The chain couples TRBV7-2 to TRBJ2-5, with no clear D. This CDR3 is built from 11 residues. Trimming stripped 5 bases from V and 4 bases from J, with 5 bases between. Germline V CDR1 and CDR2: SGHTA, FQGNSA.

The table lists this clone with a count of one. The rearrangement uses TRBV13 and TRBJ2-7, with TRBD2 matching over 7 bases. CDR1 and CDR2 (germline): PRHDT, FYEKMQ (reference sequence). The V segment lost 6 bases and the J segment 3 bases; nucleotides outside the gene matches: 5. The CDR3 is made up of 13 amino acids. The CDR3 spells CASRGRGVYEQYF. DNA for the CDR3: TGTGCCAGCAGGGGCCGGGGGGTCTACGAGCAGTACTTC.

J is TRBJ1-1 and V is TRBV5-1, with D possibly TRBD1 on 5 matching bases. Germline lookup yields CDR1 SGHRS and CDR2 YFSETQ. The CDR3 is made up of 14 amino acids. V shed 2 bases and J shed 5 bases, with 13 bases lying between them. Written as DNA, the CDR3 is TGCGCCAGCAGCTTCGGGGCAGGAGGAACTGAAGCTTTCTTT. Translation gives CASSFGAGGTEAFF.

In its sample, this clone was seen many times. V usage is TRBV30 and J usage is TRBJ2-4; TRBD2 matches at 8 bases. This CDR3 region has 14 residues. V shed 4 bases and J 7 bases; nucleotides not matched to a gene: 9. CDR1 GTSNPN and CDR2 SVGIG come from the germline V gene (reference sequence). DNA for the CDR3: TGTGCCTGGACCACCGGGGGGGCGAACAACATTCAGTACTTC. Its protein product is CAWTTGGANNIQYF.